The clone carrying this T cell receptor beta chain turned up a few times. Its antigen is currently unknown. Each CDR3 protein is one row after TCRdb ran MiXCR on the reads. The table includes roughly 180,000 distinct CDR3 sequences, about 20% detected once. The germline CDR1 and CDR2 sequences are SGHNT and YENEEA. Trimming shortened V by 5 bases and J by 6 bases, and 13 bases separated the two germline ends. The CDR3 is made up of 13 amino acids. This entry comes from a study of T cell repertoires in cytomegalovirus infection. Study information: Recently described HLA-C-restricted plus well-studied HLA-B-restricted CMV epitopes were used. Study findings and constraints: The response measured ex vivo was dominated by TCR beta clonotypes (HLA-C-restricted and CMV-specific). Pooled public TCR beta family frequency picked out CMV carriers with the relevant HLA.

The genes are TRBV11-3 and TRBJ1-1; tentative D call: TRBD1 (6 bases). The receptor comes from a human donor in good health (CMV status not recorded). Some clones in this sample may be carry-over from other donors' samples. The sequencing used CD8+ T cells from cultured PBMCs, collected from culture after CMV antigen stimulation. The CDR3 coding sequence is TGTGCCAGCAGCCCCCGGGACAACCCTGAAGCTTTCTTT. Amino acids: CASSPRDNPEAFF.